A single sample gave rise to the 26 T cell receptor beta chains below, sequenced in a study of low-dose radiotherapy and immunotherapy resistance in tumors. Primers targeting TRAV and TRBV primed first-strand cDNA, covering alpha and beta chains. For amplifying TCRs, the PCR ran for approximately 21 cycles with Phusion, which was used together with a constant-region primer and the adapter on the V primers. One entry per CDR3 protein results from TCRdb running MiXCR on the reads. Of nearly 95,000 distinct CDR3 sequences in the sample, more than 8.5% were seen once. Specified time point: before trial treatment. The sequencing here drew on PBMCs, taken before treatment. These receptor sequences come from a male donor with prostate cancer.

This clonotype occurred many times. V gene TRBV10-3 combines with J gene TRBJ2-1; TRBD2 matches at 7 bases. Per the germline V gene, CDR1 is ENHRY and CDR2 is SYGVKD. CDR3 length: 15 amino acids. The V gene end was trimmed by 10 bases and the J gene end by 0 bases; junction bases not matched to a gene: 9. The DNA for the CDR3 is TGTGCCACCAAGGAGGGCGGGAGCTCCTACAATGAGCAGTTCTTC. Its protein is CATKEGGSSYNEQFF.

This clonotype turned up a few times. With only one base between it and a far larger clone, this is likely a read error. The chain recombines TRBV13 with TRBJ2-7, with 8 bases that match TRBD1. Germline V gene data show CDR1 as PRHDT and CDR2 as FYEKMQ (reference sequence). Germline trimming cut 7 bases from V and 7 bases from J; bases unmatched to any gene: 15. The CDR3 is 15 residues long. The CDR3 coding sequence is TGTGCCAGCACCTCCCAGGACAGGGCTTACAATGAGCAGTACTTC. Translated, it gives CASTSQDRAYNEQYF.

This clonotype was recorded many times. V is TRBV7-2 and J is TRBJ2-1; D remains unclear. From germline, CDR1 is SGHTA and CDR2 FQGNSA. Trimming took off 3 bases at V and 0 bases at J, with 3 bases between the two ends. CDR3 length: 13 amino acids. The CDR3 loop reads CASSFSSYNEQFF. The CDR3 DNA sequence: TGTGCCAGCAGCTTCAGCTCCTACAATGAGCAGTTCTTC.

This clonotype was counted ten times or more. The V call is TRBV7-2, the J call TRBJ1-3; no reliable D call. The length of the CDR3 is 15 residues. Germline loops: CDR1 SGHTA, CDR2 FQGNSA. V lost 4 bases, J lost 4 bases, and 14 bases lay in between. CDR3 sequence: CASSSSGFSGNTIYF. CDR3 bases: TGTGCCAGCAGCTCATCCGGCTTCAGCGGAAACACCATATATTTT.

The table lists this clonotype with many counts. The chain employs TRBV12-2 and TRBJ2-1; TRBD1, the table's D call, lacks a check against the DNA. TRBV12-2 is a pseudogene. The CDR3 is 12 amino acids. Here the CDR3 reads CASRPYRDEQFF. The CDR3, as DNA: TGTGCAAGTCGCCCCTACCGGGATGAGCAGTTCTTC.

This clonotype has at least ten counts. V gene TRBV25-1 combines with J gene TRBJ2-2, with TRBD1 matching over 10 bases. Germline trimming cut 4 bases from V and 5 bases from J; bases unmatched to any gene: 7. Germline V lookup: CDR1 MGHDK, CDR2 SYGVNS. The CDR3 is 16 amino acids. CDR3 residues: CASSATGQGTTGELFF. The CDR3 DNA reads TGTGCCAGCAGTGCCACGGGACAGGGGACAACCGGGGAGCTGTTTTTT.

At least ten counts were recorded for this clonotype. V usage is TRBV3-1 and J usage is TRBJ1-1; D uncertain. The V and J ends lost 1 base and 1 base respectively, with 10 bases between them. This CDR3 spans 15 amino acids. The germline gives CDR1 LGHDT, CDR2 YNNKEL (reference sequence). In DNA form, the CDR3 reads TGTGCCAGCAGCCAAGGGGCCAGGTCGAACACTGAAGCTTTCTTT. This sequence encodes CASSQGARSNTEAFF.

In its sample, this clonotype was seen many times. The rearrangement links TRBV24-1 to TRBJ1-4; 8 bases map to TRBD1. Trimming removed 8 bases from V and 8 bases from J; junction bases left unmatched: 24. CDR3 length: 19 residues. Per germline, CDR1 KGHDR and CDR2 SFDVKD. The CDR3 loop is CATKIFAGGTTGAREKLFF. CDR3 DNA: TGTGCCACCAAAATTTTCGCCGGCGGGACGACAGGGGCAAGGGAAAAACTGTTTTTT.

This clonotype has a count of ten or more. This chain links TRBV28 with TRBJ1-2; D gene uncertain. V was trimmed by 7 bases and J by 5 bases, leaving 14 bases between them. This CDR3 has 13 amino acids. CDR1 is MDHEN, CDR2 SYDVKM, per germline. CDR3 bases: TGTGCCAGCACCAAGGCGGGATGGTATGGCTACACCTTC. Translating gives CASTKAGWYGYTF.

This clonotype was recorded many times. The chain uses TRBV3-1 and TRBJ2-7; 7 positions match TRBD1. V trimming: 3 bases; J trimming: 5 bases; junction bases outside the gene matches: 13. The germline V gene encodes CDR1 LGHDT and CDR2 YNNKEL (reference sequence). CDR3 length: 16 residues. DNA of the CDR3: TGTGCCAGCAGCCATGAACCTGGACAGGCTAAGAACGAGCAGTACTTC. Translated: CASSHEPGQAKNEQYF.

With respect to this clonotype: This likely stems from a read error, as it lies one base from a far larger clone. The rearrangement uses TRBV20-1 and TRBJ2-5; D unresolved. The length of the CDR3 is 12 residues. Germline V CDR1 and CDR2: DFQATT, SNEGSKA (reference sequence). Trimming removed 6 bases at V and 11 bases at J, with 19 bases between. The CDR3 loop is CSADPTYNEQYF. The CDR3 DNA sequence: TGCAGTGCCGACCCCACATACAATGAGCAGTACTTC.

The sample holds many counts of this clonotype. The chain has TRBV4-1 and TRBJ1-6, with 7 bases fitting TRBD1. V shed 0 bases, J shed 9 bases, and the junction held 8 bases outside the gene matches. This CDR3 is built from 16 residues. CDR1 is MGHRA, CDR2 YSYEKL, per germline. The CDR3 spells CASSQDSGTVRSPLHF. The CDR3 nucleotides read TGCGCCAGCAGCCAAGACTCCGGGACAGTTCGTTCACCCCTCCACTTT.

This clonotype was seen at least ten times. The CDR3 DNA sequence: TGTGCCAGTATGGCTAGCGGGAGCTCCTACAATGAGCAGTTCTTC. Its protein is CASMASGSSYNEQFF. This chain links TRBV19 with TRBJ2-1; TRBD2 aligns across 10 bases. Germline V gene data show CDR1 as LNHDA and CDR2 as SQIVND (reference sequence). The CDR3 runs 15 residues. Losses at the gene ends were 7 bases for V and 0 bases for J; bases not matched to a gene: 3.

This clonotype was counted ten times or more. The rearrangement uses TRBV11-2 and TRBJ1-1; TRBD1 matches 8 bases. CDR3 length: 15 amino acids. CDR1 SGHAT and CDR2 FQNNGV come from the germline V gene. V shed 4 bases and J 3 bases; nucleotides not matched to a gene: 7. CDR3 loop: CASSSYRGADTEAFF. The DNA for the CDR3 is TGTGCCAGCAGCTCCTACAGGGGGGCGGACACTGAAGCTTTCTTT.

This clonotype has a count of ten or more. The V gene is TRBV3-1, the J gene TRBJ1-1; D is perhaps TRBD1 (6 bases). CDR1 LGHDT and CDR2 YNNKEL come from the germline V gene (reference sequence). This CDR3 is built from 14 residues. V dropped 0 bases and J dropped 1 base, with 6 bases sitting between them. CDR3 loop: CASSQEDRNTEAFF. The CDR3 bases are TGTGCCAGCAGCCAAGAGGACAGGAACACTGAAGCTTTCTTT.

This clonotype was seen ten or more times. V and J are TRBV3-1 and TRBJ1-2; D not certain. V lost 0 bases, J lost 3 bases, and 17 bases lay in between. Germline assignment: CDR1 LGHDT and CDR2 YNNKEL (reference sequence). CDR3 length equals 17 residues. DNA for the CDR3: TGTGCCAGCAGCCAAGATAGGGTTTCGGGGTCGCACTATGGCTACACCTTC. Protein: CASSQDRVSGSHYGYTF.

This clonotype was counted at least ten times. The V and J genes are TRBV20-1 and TRBJ2-5, with D unclear. The germline V gene has CDR1 DFQATT and CDR2 SNEGSKA (reference sequence). This CDR3 region has 14 residues. Trimming stripped 0 bases from V and 5 bases from J, with 13 bases between. The CDR3 DNA reads as TGCAGTGCTAGAGATCTAGGAGCCTGGGAGACCCAGTACTTC. This translates into CSARDLGAWETQYF.

This clonotype came up many times. The rearrangement links TRBV7-9 to TRBJ2-1; 7 bases agree with TRBD1. Germline loops: CDR1 SEHNR, CDR2 FQNEAQ (reference sequence). V lost 3 bases, J lost 5 bases, and 7 bases stayed unmatched. This CDR3 region has 15 residues. DNA of the CDR3: TGTGCCAGCAGCTTGAAGCTAGGGGGCAACAATGAGCAGTTCTTC. This codes for CASSLKLGGNNEQFF.

This clonotype was counted ten times or more. V usage is TRBV7-2 and J usage is TRBJ1-6; D may be TRBD1 (6 bases). Germline V gene sequence: CDR1 SGHTA, CDR2 FQGNSA. The CDR3 has 15 amino acids. V gave up 1 base and J gave up 5 bases, with 9 bases separating them. CDR3 sequence reads: CASSLGTGNNSPLHF. The DNA of the CDR3 is TGTGCCAGCAGCTTAGGAACAGGGAATAATTCACCCCTCCACTTT.

At least ten counts were recorded for this clonotype. The chain combines TRBV3-1 with TRBJ2-5; maybe TRBD1 (6 bases). CDR3 size: 13 residues. CDR1 is LGHDT, CDR2 YNNKEL, per germline (reference sequence). V lost 4 bases, J lost 3 bases, and 9 bases lay in between. CDR3 DNA sequence: TGTGCCAGCAGCCTCTACAGGGAAGAGACCCAGTACTTC. Its translation: CASSLYREETQYF.

In this sample, this clonotype turned up many times. The V call is TRBV7-9, the J call TRBJ2-3; TRBD2 matches 8 bases. Trimming took 6 bases from V and 6 from J; bases not matched to a gene: 8. CDR1 and CDR2 (germline): SEHNR, FQNEAQ (reference sequence). This CDR3 is built from 14 residues. CDR3 in DNA: TGTGCCAGCAGTCAGAGCGGGAGCGAGGATACGCAGTATTTT. Translating it yields CASSQSGSEDTQYF.

A note on this clonotype: A far larger clone lies a single base away; this is likely a read error. The rearrangement joins TRBV6-1 to TRBJ2-1, with unresolved D. The V end was cut by 7 bases, the J end by 10 bases, with 17 bases between. The CDR3 is 13 amino acids. Germline loops: CDR1 MNHNS, CDR2 SASEGT. CDR3 nucleotide sequence: TGTGCCAGCACCGGAAGGGAAAGCTACGAGCAGTTCTTC. Its protein is CASTGRESYEQFF.

This clonotype was found many times. The CDR3 is CASSSFPGQPQHF. Here the CDR3 DNA reads TGTGCCAGCAGTTCCTTCCCCGGTCAGCCCCAGCATTTT. The chain uses TRBV12-3 or TRBV12-4 and TRBJ1-5, with D hard to call. V dropped 4 bases and J dropped 6 bases, with 10 bases sitting between them. CDR3 length equals 13 residues.

This clonotype was counted ten times or more. The chain joins TRBV14 to TRBJ1-1; D unclear. The germline V gene has CDR1 SGHDN and CDR2 FVKESK. V lost 0 bases to trimming and J lost 7 bases, with 12 bases between them. This CDR3 spans 14 amino acids. The CDR3 region has the DNA TGTGCCAGCAGCCAAGAGCCCAAGCAAGGTGAAGCTTTCTTT. Translating it yields CASSQEPKQGEAFF.

This clonotype was observed many times. CDR3: CSGRPGGAETQYF. The DNA for the CDR3 is TGCAGCGGGCGCCCCGGGGGCGCAGAGACCCAGTACTTC. The chain is built from TRBV29-1 and TRBJ2-5; D may match TRBD1 or TRBD2 (6 bases each). The CDR3 runs 13 residues. Trimming left V 7 bases short and J 4 bases short, with 16 bases between. The germline CDR1 and CDR2 sequences are SQVTM and ANQGSEA. The full variable domain, with the rest looked up from reference TRBV29-1 and TRBJ2-5, is SAVISQKPSRDICQRGTSLTIQCQVDSQVTMMFWYRQQPGQSLTLIATANQGSEATYESGFVIDKFPISRPNLTFSTLTVSNMSPEDSSIYLCSGRPGGAETQYFGPGTRLLVL.

This clonotype was found many times. This chain uses TRBV12-3 or TRBV12-4 with TRBJ1-1; D is ambiguous. The CDR3 has 15 amino acids. Deletions cut 5 bases from V and 7 bases from J, with 20 bases between. CDR3 nucleotides: TGTGCCAGCAGTCGTCTCAACATGGGCGGCGGTGAAGCTTTCTTT. Its protein is CASSRLNMGGGEAFF.